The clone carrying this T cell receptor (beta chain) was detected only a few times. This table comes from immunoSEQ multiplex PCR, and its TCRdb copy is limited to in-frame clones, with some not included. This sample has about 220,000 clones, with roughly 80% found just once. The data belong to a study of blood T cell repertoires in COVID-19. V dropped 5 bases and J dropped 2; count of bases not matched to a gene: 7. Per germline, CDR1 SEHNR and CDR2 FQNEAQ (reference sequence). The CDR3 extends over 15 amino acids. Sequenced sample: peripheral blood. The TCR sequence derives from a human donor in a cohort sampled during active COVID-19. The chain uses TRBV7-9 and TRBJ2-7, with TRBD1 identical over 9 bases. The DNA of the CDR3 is TGTGCCAGCAGCCAACAGGGGGCTTCCCCCTACGAGCAGTACTTC. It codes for CASSQQGASPYEQYF.